The rows below give T cell receptor beta chains drawn from one sample of a study of blood T cell repertoires in COVID-19. Measured with immunoSEQ multiplex PCR; TCRdb has only the in-frame clones, and not every one. The profile shows 300,000 to 400,000 clones, about 89% of them singletons. Sequences were obtained from peripheral blood. Every receptor here comes from a woman in her forties or fifties with COVID-19, enrolled during active disease. Both conserved end residues are trimmed from each CDR3. The order of the fields is V gene, J gene, D gene, CDR3 protein. D genes are given only for firm matches.

V gene: TRBV28; J gene: TRBJ1-5; D gene: NA; CDR3 protein: ASARGQGNQPQH
V gene: TRBV5-4; J gene: TRBJ2-5; D gene: TRBD2; CDR3 protein: ASSLALAGGPETQY
V gene: TRBV9; J gene: TRBJ2-1; D gene: NA; CDR3 protein: ASSVDQGIQRNEQF
V gene: TRBV7-9; J gene: TRBJ2-1; D gene: TRBD2; CDR3 protein: ASSYLAGGYNEQF
V gene: TRBV28; J gene: TRBJ1-2; D gene: NA; CDR3 protein: ASSLLMGTRGYT
V gene: TRBV6-2/TRBV6-3; J gene: TRBJ2-5; D gene: NA; CDR3 protein: ASSRYQGTETQY
V gene: TRBV5-4; J gene: TRBJ1-3; D gene: NA; CDR3 protein: ASSLGASGNTIY
V gene: TRBV5-4; J gene: TRBJ1-2; D gene: NA; CDR3 protein: ASSPRSGRGYGYT
V gene: TRBV5-1; J gene: TRBJ2-5; D gene: NA; CDR3 protein: ASTLGGGKETQY
V gene: TRBV7-2; J gene: TRBJ1-2; D gene: TRBD1; CDR3 protein: ASSLGQGVLYGYT